A single sample gave rise to the 9 T cell receptor beta chains below, sequenced in a study of CD8+CD57+ T cells in acquired aplastic anemia. Profiling that covered TCR beta VDJ and CDR3 relied on genomic DNA as its template. Via MiXCR, TCRdb re-called the reads, giving one row per CDR3 protein. The sample lists under 200,000 distinct CDR3 sequences, approximately 43% seen once, with 0.85% to 1.3% in the top ten. Material: sorted CD4+, CD8+, or CD8+CD57+ T cells (not recorded which) from PBMCs. These receptors were obtained from a human donor in good health.

This chain links TRBV18 with TRBJ2-2; D gene unclear. Trimming cost V 1 base and J 6 bases, with 15 bases left between them. Germline values: CDR1 KGHSH, CDR2 LQKENI. CDR3 length: 16 residues. The CDR3 protein is CASSPRNQVGSGELFF. The CDR3, as DNA: TGTGCCAGCTCACCACGTAATCAGGTTGGGTCCGGGGAGCTGTTTTTT.

This clonotype appeared many times. The chain recombines TRBV19 with TRBJ2-3, with TRBD1 as a possible D gene (6 bases). Looked up from germline, CDR1 is LNHDA and CDR2 is SQIVND (reference sequence). The length of the CDR3 is 15 residues. Trimming took off 4 bases at V and 0 bases at J, with 11 bases between the two ends. The CDR3 loop reads CASSTYRDSTDTQYF. CDR3 sequence (DNA): TGTGCCAGTAGTACGTACAGGGATAGCACAGATACGCAGTATTTT.

This clonotype was counted between two and nine times. The chain is built from TRBV10-3 and TRBJ1-4; D might be TRBD1 (5 bases). This CDR3 has 13 amino acids. Germline CDR1 ENHRY, CDR2 SYGVKD. The V end lost 11 bases, the J end lost 0 bases, and 10 bases lay between the germline ends. The CDR3 loop is CASTGATNEKLFF. The CDR3 DNA reads as TGTGCCTCCACAGGCGCAACTAATGAAAAACTGTTTTTT.

Many counts were recorded for this clonotype. The chain combines TRBV24-1 with TRBJ2-2; D possibly matches TRBD1 or TRBD2 (5 bases each). Germline CDR1 reads KGHDR; CDR2 reads SFDVKD. Trimming took off 1 base at V and 0 bases at J, with 11 bases between the two ends. There are 17 residues in the CDR3. This CDR3 is CATSDFGMGPNTGELFF. The DNA of the CDR3 is TGTGCCACCAGTGATTTCGGGATGGGACCGAACACCGGGGAGCTGTTTTTT.

The chain employs TRBV19 and TRBJ2-1, with a weak D call TRBD1 (6 bases). With 10 bases removed from V and 1 base from J, the gap between germline ends came to 11 bases. This CDR3 spans 13 amino acids. In germline, CDR1 is LNHDA, CDR2 SQIVND (reference sequence). In nucleotides, the CDR3 is TGTGCCACCCAGGACAGTTCCTACAATGAGCAGTTCTTC. Translation gives CATQDSSYNEQFF.

This clonotype was picked up many times. V is TRBV27 and J is TRBJ1-5; unclear D gene. The germline CDR1 and CDR2 sequences are MNHEY and SMNVEV (reference sequence). Trimming removed 3 bases at V and 11 bases at J, with 11 bases between. CDR3 size: 12 residues. DNA for the CDR3: TGTGCCAGCAGTTTCCCTGGCGAAGCCCAGCATTTT. This gives the protein CASSFPGEAQHF.

This rearrangement joins TRBV19 to TRBJ2-1; D perhaps matches TRBD2 (5 bases). Germline V CDR1 and CDR2: LNHDA, SQIVND (reference sequence). The ends were cut back, 10 bases at V and 8 bases at J, with 15 bases in the middle. CDR3 length: 12 residues. The DNA of the CDR3 is TGTGCCACGGGGAGCGTCTGGGATGAGCAGTTCTTC. It codes for CATGSVWDEQFF. Complete variable domain (other parts from reference TRBV19 and TRBJ2-1): DGGITQSPKYLFRKEGQNVTLSCEQNLNHDAMYWYRQDPGQGLRLIYYSQIVNDFQKGDIAEGYSVSREKKESFPLTVTSAQKNPTAFYLCATGSVWDEQFFGPGTRLTVL.

In its sample, this clonotype was seen a few times. This chain connects TRBV2 to TRBJ2-7, with 12 bases identical to TRBD2. This CDR3 is built from 15 residues. The germline V gene has CDR1 SNHLY and CDR2 FYNNEI. With V trimmed by 6 bases and J by 3 bases, 6 bases remained unmatched. The CDR3 sequence: CASRALAGGFYEQYF. The CDR3 DNA reads as TGTGCCAGCAGAGCTCTAGCGGGAGGGTTCTACGAGCAGTACTTC.

The J gene is TRBJ1-2, the V gene TRBV29-1; D might be TRBD1 (6 bases). The germline V gene encodes CDR1 SQVTM and CDR2 ANQGSEA. The length of the CDR3 is 14 residues. V shed 3 bases and J shed 4 bases, with 15 bases lying between them. The CDR3 DNA follows: TGCAGCGTTGATGACAGGCTCCAGGGCTATGGCTACACCTTC. It encodes CSVDDRLQGYGYTF. The whole variable domain, filled in from reference TRBV29-1 and TRBJ1-2, reads SAVISQKPSRDICQRGTSLTIQCQVDSQVTMMFWYRQQPGQSLTLIATANQGSEATYESGFVIDKFPISRPNLTFSTLTVSNMSPEDSSIYLCSVDDRLQGYGYTFGSGTRLTVV.